This T cell receptor (beta chain) was sequenced for a study of T cell clones after liver transplantation. Study-level background: TCRbeta sequencing after a pre-transplant mixed lymphocyte reaction identified graft-donor-reactive clones, later tracked in post-transplant blood. Tolerance: complete withdrawal held at least one year, liver enzymes staying within twice normal.

Between the trimmed V and J ends, which lost 5 bases and 6 bases, there was a span of 17 bases. Germline V lookup: CDR1 SGHVS, CDR2 FQNEAQ. CDR3 size: 14 residues. Only in-frame clones appear in the TCRdb table, and some are missing; sequencing was by immunoSEQ multiplex PCR. Of about 72,000 clones listed, more than 90% are singletons. Sequenced here: CD4+ T cells from blood, sampled before liver transplant. The sequence came from a human donor who received a liver transplant. This rearrangement joins TRBV7-8 to TRBJ2-7, with D possibly matching TRBD1 (8 bases). CDR3: CASSEDREGGEQYF. In DNA form, the CDR3 reads TGTGCCAGCAGCGAGGACAGGGAGGGTGGCGAGCAGTACTTC.